This T cell receptor (beta chain) was identified in a study of shared clonotypes between healthy human individuals. J was trimmed by 9 bases and V by 2 bases; bases with no gene match: 9. Germline lookup yields CDR1 PRHDT and CDR2 FYEKMQ (reference sequence). This CDR3 spans 15 amino acids. Profiled with immunoSEQ multiplex PCR; TCRdb holds only in-frame clones, not every one. The table shows about 100,000 clones, with roughly three quarters occurring only once. This clone was seen many times. The J gene is TRBJ2-1, the V gene TRBV13; 8 bases agree with TRBD2. This clonotype originated in a man younger than 40 in good health. Sequencing was performed on memory CD8+ T cells sorted from blood. Regarding subset: CD45RO+ cells pooled with CCR7-negative TemRA cells. The CDR3 loop is CASSLRTGGLGEQFF. CDR3 DNA sequence: TGTGCCAGCAGCTTAAGAACGGGAGGGCTAGGTGAGCAGTTCTTC.